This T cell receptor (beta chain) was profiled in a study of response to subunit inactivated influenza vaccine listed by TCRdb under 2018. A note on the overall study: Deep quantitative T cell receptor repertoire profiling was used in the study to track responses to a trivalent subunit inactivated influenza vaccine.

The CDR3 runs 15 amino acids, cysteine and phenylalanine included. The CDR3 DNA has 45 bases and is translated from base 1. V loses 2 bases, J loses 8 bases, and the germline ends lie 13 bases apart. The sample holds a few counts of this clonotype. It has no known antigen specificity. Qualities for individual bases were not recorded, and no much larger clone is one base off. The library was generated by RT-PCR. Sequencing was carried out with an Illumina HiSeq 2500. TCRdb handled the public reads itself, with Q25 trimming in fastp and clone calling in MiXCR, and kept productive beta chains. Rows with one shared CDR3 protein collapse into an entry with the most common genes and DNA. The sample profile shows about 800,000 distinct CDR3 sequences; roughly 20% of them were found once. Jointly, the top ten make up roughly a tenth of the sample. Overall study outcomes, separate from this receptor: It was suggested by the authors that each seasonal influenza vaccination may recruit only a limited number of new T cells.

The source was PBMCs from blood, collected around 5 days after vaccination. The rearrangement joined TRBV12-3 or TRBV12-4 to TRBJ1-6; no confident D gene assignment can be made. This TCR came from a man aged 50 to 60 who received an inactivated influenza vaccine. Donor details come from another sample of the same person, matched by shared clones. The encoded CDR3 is CASSLYLSRDSPLHF. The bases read TGTGCCAGCAGTTTATACTTATCAAGGGATTCACCCCTCCACTTT.